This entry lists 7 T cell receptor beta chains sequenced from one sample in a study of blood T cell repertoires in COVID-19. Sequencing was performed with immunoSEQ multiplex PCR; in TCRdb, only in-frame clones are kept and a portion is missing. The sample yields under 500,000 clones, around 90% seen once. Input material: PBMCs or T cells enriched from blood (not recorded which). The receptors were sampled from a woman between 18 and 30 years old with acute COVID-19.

The CDR3 nucleotides read TGTGGCTCGAGAGAGAGCTCCTACAATGAGCAGTTCTTC. Its protein product is CGSRESSYNEQFF. The rearrangement joins TRBV7-2 to TRBJ2-1; D gene uncertain. Germline values: CDR1 SGHTA, CDR2 FQGNSA. CDR3 length equals 13 residues. The complete variable domain, with remaining parts taken from reference TRBV7-2 and TRBJ2-1, reads GAGVSQSPSNKVTEKGKDVELRCDPISGHTALYWYRQSLGQGLEFLIYFQGNSAPDKSGLPSDRFSAERTGGSVSTLTIQRTQQEDSAVYLCGSRESSYNEQFFGPGTRLTVL.

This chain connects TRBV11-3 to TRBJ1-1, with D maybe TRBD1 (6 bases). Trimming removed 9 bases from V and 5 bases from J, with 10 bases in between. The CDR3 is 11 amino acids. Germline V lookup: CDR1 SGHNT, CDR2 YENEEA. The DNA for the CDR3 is TGTGCCAGAAGGGGGAGAACTGAAGCTTTCTTT. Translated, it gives CARRGRTEAFF. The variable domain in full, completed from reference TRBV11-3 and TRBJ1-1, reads EAGVVQSPRYKIIEKKQPVAFWCNPISGHNTLYWYLQNLGQGPELLIRYENEEAVDDSQLPKDRFSAERLKGVDSTLKIQPAELGDSAVYLCARRGRTEAFFGQGTRLTVV.

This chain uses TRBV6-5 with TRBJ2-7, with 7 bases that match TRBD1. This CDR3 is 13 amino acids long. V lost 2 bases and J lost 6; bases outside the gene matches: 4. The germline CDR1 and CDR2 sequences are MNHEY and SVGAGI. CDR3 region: CASSYTTGVEQYF. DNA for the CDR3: TGTGCCAGCAGTTACACCACAGGGGTCGAGCAGTACTTC.

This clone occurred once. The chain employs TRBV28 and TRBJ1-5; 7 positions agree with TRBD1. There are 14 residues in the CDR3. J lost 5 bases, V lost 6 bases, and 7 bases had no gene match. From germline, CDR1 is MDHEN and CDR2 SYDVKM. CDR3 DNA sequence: TGTGCCAGCAGGTCCGGACAGGTTGATCAGCCCCAGCATTTT. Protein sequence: CASRSGQVDQPQHF.

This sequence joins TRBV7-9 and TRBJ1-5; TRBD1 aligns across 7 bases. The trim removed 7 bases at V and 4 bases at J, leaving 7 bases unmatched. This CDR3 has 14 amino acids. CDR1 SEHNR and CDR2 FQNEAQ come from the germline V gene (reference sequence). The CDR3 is CASTRTGANQPQHF. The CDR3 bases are TGTGCCAGCACAAGGACAGGCGCAAATCAGCCCCAGCATTTT.

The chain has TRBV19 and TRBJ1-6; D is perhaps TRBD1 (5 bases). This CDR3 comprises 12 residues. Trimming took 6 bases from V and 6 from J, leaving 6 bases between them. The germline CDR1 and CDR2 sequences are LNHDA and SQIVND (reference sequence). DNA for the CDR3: TGTGCCAGTAGGACAGCTAATTCACCCCTCCACTTT. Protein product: CASRTANSPLHF.

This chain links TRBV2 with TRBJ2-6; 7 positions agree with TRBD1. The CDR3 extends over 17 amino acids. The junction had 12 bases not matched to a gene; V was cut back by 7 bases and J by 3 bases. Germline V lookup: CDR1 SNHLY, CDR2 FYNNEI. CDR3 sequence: CASNLDRVSYGANVLTF. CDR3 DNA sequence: TGTGCCAGCAATCTTGACAGGGTCTCTTATGGGGCCAACGTCCTGACTTTC.